This TCR beta chain was recovered during a study of blood T cell repertoires in COVID-19. Study context: From T cells, B-cell-depleted T cells, or PBMCs came the material, which was cDNA or gDNA.

TCRdb keeps only in-frame clones here, not all; method: immunoSEQ multiplex PCR. This table holds more than 200,000 clones, around nine tenths found once. Per germline, CDR1 MDHEN and CDR2 SYDVKM. The V gene lost 6 bases and the J gene lost 4 bases, with 6 bases spanning the gap. The CDR3 is 11 residues long. The sequence was collected from a woman aged 55-70 years with COVID-19, enrolled during active disease. V usage is TRBV28 and J usage is TRBJ2-5; no clear D gene. What was sequenced was peripheral blood. The CDR3 DNA follows: TGTGCCAGCAGCCCTAGAGAGACCCAGTACTTC. Residues: CASSPRETQYF.